The clone carrying this TCR beta chain was counted between two and nine times. Antigen specificity is unknown. Germline V gene data show CDR1 as SQVTM and CDR2 as ANQGSEA. Trimming removed 4 bases at V and 3 bases at J, with 10 bases between. CDR3 length: 12 residues. The authors drew around 9.4 milliliters of peripheral blood from each donor. The data derive from a study of blood T cells in healthy people across ages. General study points: Naive T cell percentage showed a strong correlation with the diversity of TCR beta. A greater number of naive CD4+ cells and higher diversity distinguished long-lived donors from aged donors. Per million T cells, TCR beta diversity dropped roughly linearly as age increased.

A second PCR of roughly 6 to 12 cycles used a sample-barcoded 5' primer and a J-beta primer mix. TCRdb re-called the 5' RACE reads with MiXCR, one entry per CDR3 protein. The sample consists of about 1.4 million distinct CDR3 sequences, approximately 59% of them appearing once. The rearrangement joins TRBV29-1 to TRBJ2-7, with a possible D match to TRBD2 (5 bases). The source material was blood. The source is a man between 18 and 29 years old in good health. The CDR3 region has the DNA TGCAGCGTTGTGGGAGACATCTACGAGCAGTACTTC. Its translation is CSVVGDIYEQYF.